This T cell receptor (beta chain) was sequenced during a study of blood T cell repertoires in COVID-19. Overall study: The origin of the acute and convalescent COVID-19 samples was the United States, Italy and Spain.

The V and J ends lost 7 bases and 10 bases, in that order; junction bases with no gene match: 18. The CDR3 is 16 amino acids. Looked up from germline, CDR1 is SQVTM and CDR2 is ANQGSEA. TCRdb keeps only in-frame clones here, not all; method: immunoSEQ multiplex PCR. The sample carries roughly 80,000 clones, approximately 90% recorded once. Input material: peripheral blood. This chain links TRBV29-1 with TRBJ2-1; TRBD1 agrees at 11 bases. This receptor was taken from a woman of 80 years or more with acute or convalescent COVID-19. This chain's CDR3 is CSAQLRGQGVTREQFF. The CDR3 region has the DNA TGCAGCGCTCAACTCAGGGGACAGGGGGTTACTCGGGAGCAGTTCTTC.